The 15 T cell receptor beta chains in this list originate from one sample, sequenced in a study of CD8 T cells in Susac syndrome. RNA in amounts of roughly 0.5 to 1 ug was reverse transcribed with random hexamers. Via MiXCR, TCRdb re-called the immunoSEQ multiplex PCR reads, giving one row per CDR3 protein. The table lists 130,000 or so distinct CDR3 sequences, just under 95% of them singletons. The specimen was CD8+ T cells from PBMCs. Receptor source: a human donor with Susac syndrome.

This clonotype was counted only a few times. The rearrangement links TRBV27 to TRBJ2-7, with TRBD1 identical over 7 bases. Germline V gene lookup returns CDR1 MNHEY and CDR2 SMNVEV (reference sequence). V trimming: 3 bases; J trimming: 2 bases; junction bases outside the gene matches: 4. This CDR3 spans 14 amino acids. The CDR3 DNA sequence: TGTGCCAGCAGTTTGACGCAGGGGGCCTACGAGCAGTACTTC. This gives the protein CASSLTQGAYEQYF.

The CDR3 region is CASSILDPGGGYTF. The CDR3, as DNA: TGTGCCAGTAGTATATTGGACCCCGGGGGGGGCTACACCTTC. The V gene is TRBV19, the J gene TRBJ1-2, with TRBD1 as a possible D gene (5 bases). This CDR3 region has 14 residues. Germline V gives CDR1 LNHDA, CDR2 SQIVND (reference sequence). Trimming removed 2 bases from V and 8 bases from J, with 15 bases in between.

This chain links TRBV20-1 with TRBJ2-7, with D maybe TRBD1 (6 bases). V gave up 6 bases and J gave up 2 bases, with 20 bases separating them. CDR1 and CDR2 from the germline V gene are DFQATT and SNEGSKA (reference sequence). CDR3 length: 15 amino acids. CDR3 region: CSAPNIRDITYEQYF. The CDR3 DNA is TGCAGTGCCCCAAACATACGGGACATAACCTACGAGCAGTACTTC.

The chain combines TRBV2 with TRBJ1-1, with unresolved D. V shed 5 bases and J shed 4 bases, with 11 bases lying between them. CDR1 and CDR2 from the germline V gene are SNHLY and FYNNEI. The CDR3 loop spans 13 amino acids. CDR3 DNA: TGTGCCAGCAGTTCCTTGGGTGGCACTGAAGCTTTCTTT. The encoded protein is CASSSLGGTEAFF.

This chain connects TRBV4-1 to TRBJ2-5; D remains unclear. The length of the CDR3 is 15 residues. Trimming stripped 1 base from V and 1 base from J, with 10 bases between. The germline V gene has CDR1 MGHRA and CDR2 YSYEKL. The CDR3 DNA is TGCGCCAGCAGCCAAGCAGGAGAAACCCAAGAGACCCAGTACTTC. Translated, it gives CASSQAGETQETQYF.

This chain joins TRBV19 and TRBJ1-1, with D uncertain. Germline CDR1 reads LNHDA; CDR2 reads SQIVND (reference sequence). This CDR3 is built from 15 residues. Trimming shortened V by 1 base and J by 4 bases, and 13 bases separated the two germline ends. The CDR3 loop is CASSIGSGWSTEAFF. The CDR3 DNA sequence: TGTGCCAGTAGTATAGGGTCAGGTTGGAGCACTGAAGCTTTCTTT. Variable domain in full (rest from reference TRBV19 and TRBJ1-1): DGGITQSPKYLFRKEGQNVTLSCEQNLNHDAMYWYRQDPGQGLRLIYYSQIVNDFQKGDIAEGYSVSREKKESFPLTVTSAQKNPTAFYLCASSIGSGWSTEAFFGQGTRLTVV.

The chain combines TRBV15 with TRBJ2-7; TRBD2 matches at 9 bases. V lost 1 base to trimming and J lost 5 bases; unmatched junction nucleotides: 12. Per germline, CDR1 LNHNV and CDR2 YYDKDF (reference sequence). This CDR3 spans 17 amino acids. CDR3 in DNA: TGTGCCACCAGCAGAGGGCCAGCGGGGGGCCTTTCGGACGAGCAGTACTTC. Protein sequence: CATSRGPAGGLSDEQYF.

The V gene is TRBV7-8, the J gene TRBJ1-4; D gene ambiguous. CDR1 SGHVS and CDR2 FQNEAQ come from the germline V gene. Trimming stripped 3 bases from V and 6 bases from J, with 11 bases between. The CDR3 is 14 residues long. CDR3 nucleotides: TGTGCCAGCAGCTTTCGTCCGATAGATGAAAAACTGTTTTTT. Translating it yields CASSFRPIDEKLFF.

This chain uses TRBV15 with TRBJ2-5; possible D gene TRBD2, 6 bases. The CDR3 is made up of 16 amino acids. Deletions cut 4 bases from V and 3 bases from J, with 18 bases between. CDR1 and CDR2 (germline): LNHNV, YYDKDF (reference sequence). The chain's CDR3 is CATSKGVEGSKETQYF. CDR3 DNA sequence: TGTGCCACCAGCAAGGGCGTGGAGGGGAGTAAAGAGACCCAGTACTTC. The whole variable domain, filled in from reference TRBV15 and TRBJ2-5, reads DAMVIQNPRYQVTQFGKPVTLSCSQTLNHNVMYWYQQKSSQAPKLLFHYYDKDFNNEADTPDNFQSRRPNTSFCFLDIRSPGLGDTAMYLCATSKGVEGSKETQYFGPGTRLLVL.

The chain links TRBV19 to TRBJ1-4; TRBD1 matches at 8 bases. CDR1 is LNHDA and CDR2 is SQIVND in the germline V gene (reference sequence). V lost 5 bases, J lost 7 bases, and 6 bases stayed unmatched. CDR3 size: 14 residues. CDR3 sequence (DNA): TGTGCCAGTAGTGCGCAGGGGGCCTCTGAAAAACTGTTTTTT. Its translation is CASSAQGASEKLFF. Supplemented by reference TRBV19 and TRBJ1-4, the full variable domain reads DGGITQSPKYLFRKEGQNVTLSCEQNLNHDAMYWYRQDPGQGLRLIYYSQIVNDFQKGDIAEGYSVSREKKESFPLTVTSAQKNPTAFYLCASSAQGASEKLFFGSGTQLSVL.

The rearrangement links TRBV2 to TRBJ2-1, with D perhaps TRBD1 or TRBD2 (7 bases each). Germline V lookup: CDR1 SNHLY, CDR2 FYNNEI. The CDR3 loop spans 16 amino acids. Trimming pared 3 bases from V and 6 bases from J, leaving 18 bases between. CDR3 amino acids: CASSELGGTAFNEQFF. The CDR3 DNA reads TGTGCCAGCAGTGAGTTGGGGGGGACAGCCTTCAATGAGCAGTTCTTC.

The chain employs TRBV7-9 and TRBJ1-6, with D maybe TRBD1 (6 bases). CDR1 and CDR2 (germline): SEHNR, FQNEAQ (reference sequence). Deletions cut 1 base from V and 11 bases from J, with 15 bases between. The length of the CDR3 is 15 residues. The CDR3, as DNA: TGTGCCAGCAGCTTAGTAGAGGGGGAGAGTACACCCCTCCACTTT. Its protein product is CASSLVEGESTPLHF.

This chain links TRBV20-1 with TRBJ2-7; no clear D. Per the germline V gene, CDR1 is DFQATT and CDR2 is SNEGSKA (reference sequence). The CDR3 runs to 12 residues. Trimming took off 5 bases at V and 6 bases at J, with 14 bases between the two ends. CDR3 region: CSAPYTLSEQYF. In DNA form, the CDR3 reads TGCAGTGCTCCCTACACCCTCAGCGAGCAGTACTTC.

The chain is built from TRBV5-1 and TRBJ1-2, with unresolved D. The V gene lost 3 bases and the J gene lost 6 bases, with 12 bases spanning the gap. This CDR3 region has 13 residues. Germline V gene sequence: CDR1 SGHRS, CDR2 YFSETQ. This CDR3 is CASSWRAGNGYTF. CDR3 DNA: TGCGCCAGCAGCTGGAGGGCGGGGAATGGCTACACCTTC.

The V gene is TRBV30, the J gene TRBJ1-6, with unresolved D. The germline V gene has CDR1 GTSNPN and CDR2 SVGIG (reference sequence). The CDR3 contains 13 residues. V gave up 0 bases and J gave up 7 bases, with 7 bases separating them. This CDR3 is CAWSVEANSPLHF. CDR3 nucleotide sequence: TGTGCCTGGAGTGTGGAGGCCAATTCACCCCTCCACTTT.